The present T cell receptor beta chain was sequenced within a study of cytomegalovirus exposure and HLA in healthy donors. Primers: 60 Vbeta forward and 13 Jbeta reverse. The repertoire was sequenced with immunoSEQ multiplex PCR; TCRdb's copy has only in-frame clones and lacks some. Altogether 100,000 or so clones are present, under 85% being singletons, with the ten largest covering 1.5% to 2%. Germline lookup yields CDR1 LGHNA and CDR2 YSLEER. The length of the CDR3 is 16 residues. Trimming pared 1 base from V and 4 bases from J, leaving 14 bases between. V is TRBV4-3 and J is TRBJ2-1, with D possibly being TRBD2 (6 bases). Sequencing was performed on PBMCs. This receptor was taken from a woman between 40 and 55 years old in good health and CMV-seronegative. CDR3 sequence (DNA): TGCGCCAGCAGCCAAGGTCTCCTAGCGCCTTACAATGAGCAGTTCTTC. Encoded protein: CASSQGLLAPYNEQFF.